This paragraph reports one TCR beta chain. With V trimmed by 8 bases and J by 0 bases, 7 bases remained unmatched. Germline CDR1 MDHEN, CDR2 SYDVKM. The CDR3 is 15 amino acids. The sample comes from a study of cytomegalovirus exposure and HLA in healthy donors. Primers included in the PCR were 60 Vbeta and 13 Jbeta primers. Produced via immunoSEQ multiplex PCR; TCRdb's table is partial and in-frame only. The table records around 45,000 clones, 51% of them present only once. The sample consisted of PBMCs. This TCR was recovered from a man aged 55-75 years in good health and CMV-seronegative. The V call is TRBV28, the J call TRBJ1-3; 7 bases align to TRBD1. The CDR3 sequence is CASLPAGGSGNTIYF. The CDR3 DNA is TGTGCCAGCCTCCCGGCAGGGGGCTCTGGAAACACCATATATTTT.